The rows below give T cell receptor beta chains drawn from one sample of a study of T-cell reconstitution after alpha-beta-depleted transplantation in children. MiXCR, applied by TCRdb to the PCR reads, yields one record per CDR3 protein. Of more than 40,000 distinct CDR3 sequences listed, about 9% are singletons. The material sequenced was PBMCs, mostly from graft donor cells, taken 60 days after TCRalphabeta/CD19-depleted stem cell transplant. These receptor sequences come from a male patient between 2 and 10 years old who had a stem cell transplant for chronic granulomatous disease, so the T cells may come from the graft donor. Both conserved end residues are part of each CDR3. A D gene is named only where the DNA matches it firmly. Not every row has a clone size; where given, it reads once, few, many or a size class.

TRBJ2-2	NA	TRBV20-1	many	17	CSARDPSGTVNTGELFF	TGCAGTGCTAGAGACCCGTCCGGGACCGTGAACACCGGGGAGCTGTTTTTT
TRBJ2-3	TRBD2	TRBV5-1	many	16	CASSFSSGRRGDTQYF	TGCGCCAGCAGCTTTTCGAGCGGGAGGCGAGGAGATACGCAGTATTTT
TRBJ2-1	TRBD1	TRBV24-1	few	14	CATSDSDRGGEQFF	TGTGCCACCAGTGACTCGGACAGGGGCGGTGAGCAGTTCTTC
TRBJ2-7	TRBD1	TRBV28	many	14	CASTPGTAPYEQYF	TGTGCCAGCACTCCAGGGACAGCTCCCTACGAGCAGTACTTC
TRBJ2-7	TRBD1	TRBV29-1	many	14	CSARGQGATREQYF	TGCAGCGCCCGAGGACAGGGGGCGACGCGCGAGCAGTACTTC
TRBJ2-1	TRBD2	TRBV5-1	many	16	CASSLLAGGGYNEQFF	TGCGCCAGCAGCTTACTAGCGGGAGGGGGCTACAATGAGCAGTTCTTC
TRBJ2-7	NA	TRBV6-2/TRBV6-3	many	14	CASSYGSGDYEQYF	TGTGCCAGCAGTTATGGGTCAGGGGACTACGAGCAGTACTTC
TRBJ1-5	NA	TRBV7-2	few	15	CASSLAHGGNQPQHF	TGTGCCAGCAGCTTAGCTCACGGGGGGAATCAGCCCCAGCATTTT
TRBJ2-1	NA	TRBV19	many	17	CASSFHIPQSSYNEQFF	TGTGCCAGTAGTTTCCACATCCCTCAAAGCTCCTACAATGAGCAGTTCTTC
TRBJ1-5	TRBD1	TRBV28	many	13	CASSPRGLQPQHF	TGTGCCAGCAGTCCCAGGGGGCTGCAGCCCCAGCATTTT
TRBJ1-2	NA	TRBV6-5	few	13	CASSPIGGDGYTF	TGTGCCAGCAGTCCCATCGGTGGGGATGGCTACACCTTC
TRBJ2-7	NA	TRBV6-5	NA	15	CASSYTGGNSYEQYF	TGTGCCAGCAGTTACACGGGGGGCAACTCCTACGAGCAGTACTTC